This is a list of T cell receptor beta chains from one sample in a study of blood T cells in healthy people across ages. TCRdb used MiXCR to reprocess the 5' RACE reads, holding one entry per CDR3 protein. The sample gives 1.5 million to 2 million distinct CDR3 sequences, roughly 30% of which show up once; 7.7% is in the top ten. What was sequenced was blood. The receptors were gathered from a woman in her thirties in good health. Both conserved end residues are part of each CDR3. The D gene is left open where the match is weak. Some rows mark clone size as missing; the rest say once, few, many or name a class of expanded clone.

d_call: TRBD1; j_call: TRBJ1-2; clone_size: many; v_call: TRBV9; cdr3_nt: TGTGCCAGCAGCCGGGTGGAGGGGGCGGATTATGGCTACACCTTC; cdr3_aa: CASSRVEGADYGYTF
d_call: TRBD2; j_call: TRBJ2-7; clone_size: NA; v_call: TRBV10-3; cdr3_nt: TGTGCCATCAATACCGGGACTAGCGGGGGAATCTCCTACGAGCAGTACTTC; cdr3_aa: CAINTGTSGGISYEQYF
d_call: NA; j_call: TRBJ1-6; clone_size: few; v_call: TRBV20-1; cdr3_nt: TGCAGTGCTAGAGATAACCGGAATTCACCCCCCCACTTT; cdr3_aa: CSARDNRNSPPHF
d_call: NA; j_call: TRBJ1-1; clone_size: NA; v_call: TRBV5-1; cdr3_nt: TGCGCCAGCAGCTTGTATACGAACACTGAAGCTTTCTTT; cdr3_aa: CASSLYTNTEAFF
d_call: TRBD2; j_call: TRBJ2-3; clone_size: NA; v_call: TRBV29-1; cdr3_nt: TGCAGCGTTGAAGATCTATACGAGGGGAGCGGGAGTTCCGCTAGCACAGATACGCAGTATTTT; cdr3_aa: CSVEDLYEGSGSSASTDTQYF
d_call: NA; j_call: TRBJ1-3; clone_size: few; v_call: TRBV12-3/TRBV12-4; cdr3_nt: TGTGCCAGCAGTTTAGGGAACCCTGGAAACACCATATATTTT; cdr3_aa: CASSLGNPGNTIYF
d_call: TRBD1; j_call: TRBJ1-1; clone_size: few; v_call: TRBV7-2; cdr3_nt: TGTGCCAGCAGCCCCTCATGGGACAGGGGGACTGAAGCTTTCTTT; cdr3_aa: CASSPSWDRGTEAFF
d_call: TRBD2; j_call: TRBJ2-7; clone_size: NA; v_call: TRBV7-9; cdr3_nt: TGTGCCAGCAGCTCCATGAGGACTAGCGGGTCTACCTACGAGCAGTACTTC; cdr3_aa: CASSSMRTSGSTYEQYF
d_call: TRBD1; j_call: TRBJ2-5; clone_size: NA; v_call: TRBV20-1; cdr3_nt: TGCAGTGCTAGTACAGGGGGCGCGACTGAGACCCAGTACTTC; cdr3_aa: CSASTGGATETQYF
d_call: NA; j_call: TRBJ2-7; clone_size: NA; v_call: TRBV5-1; cdr3_nt: TGCGCCAACAGCTTGGCCCAATACCACGAGCAGTACTTC; cdr3_aa: CANSLAQYHEQYF
d_call: NA; j_call: TRBJ1-1; clone_size: NA; v_call: TRBV20-1; cdr3_nt: TGCGGAGGGGGGGCGAACACTGAAGCTTTCTTT; cdr3_aa: CGGGANTEAFF
d_call: NA; j_call: TRBJ1-4; clone_size: NA; v_call: TRBV7-2; cdr3_nt: TGTGCCAGCAGCCGTTCAAGGGACTCGTATGAAAAACTGTTTTTT; cdr3_aa: CASSRSRDSYEKLFF
d_call: NA; j_call: TRBJ2-7; clone_size: NA; v_call: TRBV20-1; cdr3_nt: TGCAGTGCTATAACCGGGATAACCTACGAGCAGTACTTC; cdr3_aa: CSAITGITYEQYF
d_call: NA; j_call: TRBJ1-1; clone_size: NA; v_call: TRBV7-7; cdr3_nt: TGTGCCAGCAGCCCCCCGGGTGGGACCAACACTGAAGCTTTCTTT; cdr3_aa: CASSPPGGTNTEAFF
d_call: NA; j_call: TRBJ2-7; clone_size: NA; v_call: TRBV20-1; cdr3_nt: TGCAGTGCTCCTACCGGGACCCCCTCCTACAATGAGCAGTACTTC; cdr3_aa: CSAPTGTPSYNEQYF
d_call: NA; j_call: TRBJ1-1; clone_size: NA; v_call: TRBV29-1; cdr3_nt: TGCAGCGTTGCGAGCCGTTTGAACACTGAAGCTTTCTTT; cdr3_aa: CSVASRLNTEAFF
d_call: NA; j_call: TRBJ1-4; clone_size: NA; v_call: TRBV30; cdr3_nt: TGTGCCTGGAGTGTCTGGGGCGACCCGAATGAAAAACTGTTTTTT; cdr3_aa: CAWSVWGDPNEKLFF
d_call: NA; j_call: TRBJ2-4; clone_size: many; v_call: TRBV12-5; cdr3_nt: TGTGCTAGTGGAGCAAACTTAGCCAAAAACATTCAGTACTTC; cdr3_aa: CASGANLAKNIQYF
d_call: TRBD2; j_call: TRBJ2-1; clone_size: NA; v_call: TRBV3-1; cdr3_nt: TGTGCCAGCAGCCAAGACCCTAGCGGGGCCTACAATGAGCAGTTCTTC; cdr3_aa: CASSQDPSGAYNEQFF
d_call: TRBD1; j_call: TRBJ2-7; clone_size: NA; v_call: TRBV5-1; cdr3_nt: TGCGCCAGCAGCCGAGCTGGGACAGGGAACGAGCAGTACTTC; cdr3_aa: CASSRAGTGNEQYF
d_call: TRBD1; j_call: TRBJ2-7; clone_size: NA; v_call: TRBV18; cdr3_nt: TGTGCCGGCTCACCTTCAACGGACAGGGTCCACGAGCAGTACTTC; cdr3_aa: CAGSPSTDRVHEQYF
d_call: NA; j_call: TRBJ1-5; clone_size: few; v_call: TRBV28; cdr3_nt: TGTGCCAGCAGTTTATCGGGACCCCCAATGGTGGAGCCCCAGCATTTT; cdr3_aa: CASSLSGPPMVEPQHF
d_call: NA; j_call: TRBJ2-1; clone_size: NA; v_call: TRBV24-1; cdr3_nt: TGTGCCACTGGGGGGACAGTCAGTGATGAGCAGTTCTTC; cdr3_aa: CATGGTVSDEQFF
d_call: NA; j_call: TRBJ2-3; clone_size: few; v_call: TRBV20-1; cdr3_nt: TGCAGTGCCCGAACGGACGGCGGGGTTTTACCCTTAACAGATACGCAGTATTTT; cdr3_aa: CSARTDGGVLPLTDTQYF
d_call: NA; j_call: TRBJ1-5; clone_size: NA; v_call: TRBV20-1; cdr3_nt: TGCAGTGCTAGAGATCCGTCCAGTAGCAATCAGCCCCAGCATTTT; cdr3_aa: CSARDPSSSNQPQHF
d_call: NA; j_call: TRBJ2-3; clone_size: NA; v_call: TRBV29-1; cdr3_nt: TGCAGCGTTGCTCAGCTTATAGATACGCAGTATTTT; cdr3_aa: CSVAQLIDTQYF
d_call: NA; j_call: TRBJ1-1; clone_size: NA; v_call: TRBV28; cdr3_nt: TGTGCCAACAGTTCTGCAGGGATGAACACTGAAGCTTTCTTT; cdr3_aa: CANSSAGMNTEAFF
d_call: TRBD2; j_call: TRBJ2-1; clone_size: many; v_call: TRBV12-3/TRBV12-4; cdr3_nt: TGTGCCTCAAATTCCGGGACTACCAATGAGCAGTTCTTC; cdr3_aa: CASNSGTTNEQFF
d_call: TRBD2; j_call: TRBJ2-4; clone_size: NA; v_call: TRBV2; cdr3_nt: TGTGCCAGCAAGACTAGCGGGGCTACGGGCTACAATGAGCAGTACTTC; cdr3_aa: CASKTSGATGYNEQYF
d_call: NA; j_call: TRBJ1-2; clone_size: many; v_call: TRBV29-1; cdr3_nt: TGCAGCGTTGAGTCGGAGGGTTATGGCTACACCTTC; cdr3_aa: CSVESEGYGYTF
d_call: NA; j_call: TRBJ2-7; clone_size: NA; v_call: TRBV5-1; cdr3_nt: TGCGCCAGCAGCTTGTCCGGGGAATACTACGAGCAGTACTTC; cdr3_aa: CASSLSGEYYEQYF
d_call: NA; j_call: TRBJ2-7; clone_size: few; v_call: TRBV6-4; cdr3_nt: TGTGCCAGCAGTCCCCTAAATATCCCCAAAAGGAGCTACGAGCAGTACTTC; cdr3_aa: CASSPLNIPKRSYEQYF
d_call: TRBD1; j_call: TRBJ2-5; clone_size: NA; v_call: TRBV15; cdr3_nt: TGTGCCACCAGCTCTCGGGACAGGGGTTTGGCCCAGTACTTC; cdr3_aa: CATSSRDRGLAQYF
d_call: TRBD1; j_call: TRBJ2-3; clone_size: few; v_call: TRBV20-1; cdr3_nt: TGCAGTGTTGCGACAGGGGCGGGCACAGATACGCAGTATTTT; cdr3_aa: CSVATGAGTDTQYF
d_call: NA; j_call: TRBJ2-7; clone_size: many; v_call: TRBV29-1; cdr3_nt: TGCAGCGCCAGGCGGGGCGGGGCAGCGCAGTACTTC; cdr3_aa: CSARRGGAAQYF
d_call: NA; j_call: TRBJ1-1; clone_size: few; v_call: TRBV27; cdr3_nt: TGTGCCAGCAGTTTATCCGCAACAATGGCTGAAGCTTTCTTT; cdr3_aa: CASSLSATMAEAFF
d_call: NA; j_call: TRBJ1-1; clone_size: few; v_call: TRBV7-2; cdr3_nt: TGTGCCAGCGCCAATGGAGGATCGAGCACTGAAGCTTTCTTT; cdr3_aa: CASANGGSSTEAFF
d_call: TRBD1; j_call: TRBJ1-5; clone_size: few; v_call: TRBV19; cdr3_nt: TGTGCCAGTAGTACACAGGGGGCTGGCAATCAGCCCCAGCATTTT; cdr3_aa: CASSTQGAGNQPQHF
d_call: TRBD2; j_call: TRBJ2-7; clone_size: many; v_call: TRBV28; cdr3_nt: TGTGCCAGCAGGCGGACTAGCGGGATATACGAGCAGTACTTC; cdr3_aa: CASRRTSGIYEQYF
d_call: NA; j_call: TRBJ2-7; clone_size: many; v_call: TRBV20-1; cdr3_nt: TGCAGTGCTAGTGGGTCCTCAGAACCCTACGAGCAGTACTTC; cdr3_aa: CSASGSSEPYEQYF
d_call: NA; j_call: TRBJ1-6; clone_size: NA; v_call: TRBV5-1; cdr3_nt: TGCGCCAGCAGCTTGAGGCTTAGGGGTCTCCGGGATAATTCACCCCTCCACTTT; cdr3_aa: CASSLRLRGLRDNSPLHF
d_call: TRBD2; j_call: TRBJ2-7; clone_size: few; v_call: TRBV5-1; cdr3_nt: TGCGCCAGCAGCGAAAGGACTAGCGGAGATTACGAGCAGTACTTC; cdr3_aa: CASSERTSGDYEQYF
d_call: NA; j_call: TRBJ1-1; clone_size: NA; v_call: TRBV15; cdr3_nt: TGTGCCACCAGCGCTAATTCCGATTTGGAAGCTTTCTTT; cdr3_aa: CATSANSDLEAFF
d_call: TRBD1; j_call: TRBJ2-7; clone_size: few; v_call: TRBV12-3/TRBV12-4; cdr3_nt: TGTGCCAGCAGTTTCAGGGGGAACCACGAGCAGTACTTC; cdr3_aa: CASSFRGNHEQYF
d_call: NA; j_call: TRBJ1-1; clone_size: few; v_call: TRBV29-1; cdr3_nt: TGCAGCGTTACTACAGTGACAAACACTGAAGCTTTCTTT; cdr3_aa: CSVTTVTNTEAFF
d_call: NA; j_call: TRBJ1-6; clone_size: few; v_call: TRBV12-3/TRBV12-4; cdr3_nt: TGTGCCAGCAGTTATCGGACAGCCAATTCACCCCTCCACTTT; cdr3_aa: CASSYRTANSPLHF
d_call: NA; j_call: TRBJ1-1; clone_size: few; v_call: TRBV10-3; cdr3_nt: TGTGCCATCAGTGGACACAACACTGAAGCTTTCTTT; cdr3_aa: CAISGHNTEAFF
d_call: NA; j_call: TRBJ2-4; clone_size: once; v_call: TRBV5-1; cdr3_nt: TGCGCCAGCAGCCCCGTCGCGGAAGGCATTCAGTACTTC; cdr3_aa: CASSPVAEGIQYF
d_call: NA; j_call: TRBJ1-2; clone_size: NA; v_call: TRBV5-6; cdr3_nt: TGTGCCAGCAGCCGCAGACAGGCAGAGACCTATGGCTACACCTTC; cdr3_aa: CASSRRQAETYGYTF
d_call: NA; j_call: TRBJ2-5; clone_size: many; v_call: TRBV5-1; cdr3_nt: TGCGCCAGCAGCTTGAACGGGGGAGAGACCCAGTACTTC; cdr3_aa: CASSLNGGETQYF
d_call: TRBD1; j_call: TRBJ1-2; clone_size: NA; v_call: TRBV6-1; cdr3_nt: TGTGCCAGCAGTGAAGCTTGGGACAGGCCCTATGGCTACACCTTC; cdr3_aa: CASSEAWDRPYGYTF
d_call: TRBD1; j_call: TRBJ1-4; clone_size: NA; v_call: TRBV20-1; cdr3_nt: TGCAGTGCTAGAGATACGAGACAGGGGATAGGTGCGGCTAATGAAAAACTGTTTTTT; cdr3_aa: CSARDTRQGIGAANEKLFF
d_call: TRBD2; j_call: TRBJ2-3; clone_size: NA; v_call: TRBV7-9; cdr3_nt: TGTGCCAGCAGCGCATGGACTAGCGGGGGGGGGAATACGCAGTATTTT; cdr3_aa: CASSAWTSGGGNTQYF